This entry lists 14 T cell receptor beta chains sequenced from one sample in a study of blood T cell repertoires in COVID-19. Method: immunoSEQ multiplex PCR; TCRdb's copy keeps in-frame clones and lacks some. The sample contains approximately 250,000 clones, around 84% of which appear only once. Source material: peripheral blood. Receptors were obtained from a man aged 35 to 55 who had recovered from COVID-19.

This chain joins TRBV5-1 and TRBJ2-5; possible D gene TRBD2, 6 bases. The CDR3 extends over 14 amino acids. Trimming removed 7 bases at V and 5 bases at J, with 18 bases between. Germline-derived CDR1 and CDR2 are SGHRS and YFSETQ. CDR3 loop: CASGDPRDSETQYF. CDR3 sequence (DNA): TGCGCCAGCGGGGACCCCCGGGACTCGGAGACCCAGTACTTC.

The rearrangement uses TRBV21-1 and TRBJ2-1; the table gives TRBD2 as D, unverified against the DNA. TRBV21-1 is a pseudogene segment. CDR3 length: 19 residues. CDR3 sequence reads: CASSKAPSGRGPPYNEQFF. DNA of the CDR3: TGTGCCAGCAGCAAAGCGCCTAGCGGGAGGGGACCCCCCTACAATGAGCAGTTCTTC.

The CDR3 region is CASSPRTSAQETQYF. The CDR3 bases are TGTGCCAGCTCACCCCGGACTAGCGCTCAAGAGACCCAGTACTTC. V and J are TRBV18 and TRBJ2-5; 9 nucleotides agree with TRBD2. The germline CDR1 and CDR2 sequences are KGHSH and LQKENI. The V gene end was trimmed by 3 bases and the J gene end by 2 bases; junction bases not matched to a gene: 4. There are 15 residues in the CDR3.

This sequence joins TRBV3-1 (or the pseudogene TRBV3-2) and TRBJ2-3, with a tentative D call TRBD2 (6 bases). V was shortened by 2 bases and J by 4 bases, with 13 bases between the two germline ends. CDR3 length equals 15 residues. The V gene's germline CDR1 is LGHDT and CDR2 YNNKEL (reference sequence). DNA for the CDR3: TGTGCCAGCAGCCAACTGGGCGGGGCCTCAGATACGCAGTATTTT. Translating it yields CASSQLGGASDTQYF.

This clone was seen just once. The CDR3 DNA sequence: TGTGCCAGCAGCCAGGGCTTCTCTGGAAACACCATATATTTT. Protein: CASSQGFSGNTIYF. V usage is TRBV3-1 (or the pseudogene TRBV3-2) and J usage is TRBJ1-3; D is unclear. Trimming pared 3 bases from V and 0 bases from J, leaving 6 bases between. The CDR3 contains 14 residues. Germline CDR1 LGHDT, CDR2 YNNKEL (reference sequence).

The V gene is TRBV4-2, the J gene TRBJ1-6, with D perhaps matching TRBD1 (6 bases). CDR3 length: 21 amino acids. Germline-derived CDR1 and CDR2 are LGHNA and YNFKEQ. The V end was cut by 3 bases, the J end by 0 bases, with 24 bases between. The DNA for the CDR3 is TGTGCCAGCAGCCAGGTTAATTTCAGGGGTCCCACGAGCTCCTATAATTCACCCCTCCACTTT. Amino acid sequence: CASSQVNFRGPTSSYNSPLHF.

This clone was detected only once. This chain links TRBV7-9 with TRBJ1-1; D not certain. CDR1 is SEHNR and CDR2 is FQNEAQ in the germline V gene (reference sequence). The CDR3 loop spans 13 amino acids. The germline V and J ends were trimmed by 4 bases and 1 base, with 7 bases remaining between them. CDR3 nucleotide sequence: TGTGCCAGCAGCTCGGTTACGAACACTGAAGCTTTCTTT. Translation: CASSSVTNTEAFF.

This chain connects TRBV9 to TRBJ1-4, with 7 bases fitting TRBD1. Germline V gene sequence: CDR1 SGDLS, CDR2 YYNGEE. This CDR3 contains 15 residues. Trimming took 3 bases from V and 5 from J; bases not matched to a gene: 7. The CDR3 protein is CASSASGQLNEKLFF. For the CDR3, the DNA is TGTGCCAGCAGCGCTTCGGGACAGTTAAATGAAAAACTGTTTTTT.

V and J are TRBV10-3 and TRBJ1-3; perhaps TRBD1 as D (6 bases). CDR1 is ENHRY and CDR2 is SYGVKD in the germline V gene. V shed 3 bases and J shed 3 bases, with 9 bases lying between them. This CDR3 is built from 14 residues. CDR3 amino acids: CAISDRGSGNTIYF. The CDR3 DNA sequence: TGTGCCATCAGTGACAGGGGAAGTGGAAACACCATATATTTT.

The chain is built from TRBV3-1 (or the pseudogene TRBV3-2) and TRBJ2-1; possibly TRBD2 for D (5 bases). Germline assignment: CDR1 LGHDT and CDR2 YNNKEL (reference sequence). Trimming shortened V by 4 bases and J by 2 bases, and 12 bases separated the two germline ends. This CDR3 contains 15 residues. DNA for the CDR3: TGTGCCAGCAGCCTTAGAGGGTCGGCCTACAATGAGCAGTTCTTC. It yields the protein CASSLRGSAYNEQFF.

This clone has just a few counts. In DNA form, the CDR3 reads TGCGCCAGCAGCTTGGGCGGACAGACCTATGGCTACACCTTC. The encoded protein is CASSLGGQTYGYTF. V usage is TRBV5-1 and J usage is TRBJ1-2; weak D call: TRBD1 (6 bases). The V end lost 0 bases, the J end lost 4 bases, and 10 bases lay between the germline ends. This CDR3 has 14 residues. Germline lookup yields CDR1 SGHRS and CDR2 YFSETQ.

The CDR3 nucleotides read TGCGCCAGCAGCCTCAACCGGGGTTCACCCCTCCACTTT. Its protein product is CASSLNRGSPLHF. The V gene is TRBV4-1, the J gene TRBJ1-6, with D unclear. From germline, CDR1 is MGHRA and CDR2 YSYEKL. The CDR3 runs 13 residues. The ends were cut back, 4 bases at V and 9 bases at J, with 10 bases in the middle.

This clone turned up a few times. The chain couples TRBV6-1 to TRBJ1-1; D is possibly TRBD1 (5 bases). The CDR3 spans 18 residues. From germline, CDR1 is MNHNS and CDR2 SASEGT. Trimming cost V 1 base and J 4 bases, with 22 bases left between them. CDR3 nucleotides: TGTGCCAGCAGTGAAGAAATGAGCAGGGCCAAGCTCAGCACTGAAGCTTTCTTT. Its protein product is CASSEEMSRAKLSTEAFF.

This clone was found a few times. J is TRBJ1-1 and V is TRBV12-3 or TRBV12-4; D gene unclear. The CDR3 is 12 residues long. Trimming took off 3 bases at V and 11 bases at J, with 13 bases between the two ends. Written as DNA, the CDR3 is TGTGCCAGCAGTTTTGATGGAGCGATGGCTTTCTTT. Its translation: CASSFDGAMAFF.